These 32 T cell receptor beta chains share one sample of origin, sequenced in a study of response to subunit inactivated influenza vaccine. TCRdb re-derived calls from the RT-PCR reads in MiXCR, one entry per CDR3 protein. Seen here are approximately 200,000 distinct CDR3 sequences, 13% to 15% observed once, and the top ten hold about 26%. The specimen comprised CD8+ T cells sorted from PBMCs, sampled 5 days after vaccination. The source is a man aged 45-65 years who received an inactivated influenza vaccine.

This clonotype was counted a few times. The V and J genes are TRBV28 and TRBJ1-5; 8 bases line up with TRBD1. The CDR3 sequence is 14 residues long. In germline, CDR1 is MDHEN, CDR2 SYDVKM. The V segment lost 10 bases and the J segment 3 bases; nucleotides outside the gene matches: 8. The CDR3 bases are TGTGCCACCCGACCAGGGGGCATCAATCAGCCCCAGCATTTT. Amino acids: CATRPGGINQPQHF.

This clonotype showed up many times. This sequence joins TRBV12-3 or TRBV12-4 and TRBJ2-1; TRBD2 is a possible D gene (6 bases). There are 16 residues in the CDR3. The V end was cut by 5 bases, the J end by 7 bases, with 21 bases between. CDR3 bases: TGTGCCAGCAGTCCGATCAACAGGCCCCGGGGGAATGAGCAGTTCTTC. It translates to CASSPINRPRGNEQFF.

This clonotype was detected a few times. The chain is built from TRBV5-1 and TRBJ2-6; unclear D gene. V was cut by 0 bases and J by 4 bases, with 5 bases left in between. This CDR3 has 14 amino acids. Germline V gene data show CDR1 as SGHRS and CDR2 as YFSETQ. Here the CDR3 DNA reads TGCGCCAGCAGCTTGGTGACGGGGGCCAACGTCCTGACTTTC. Translated, it gives CASSLVTGANVLTF.

This clonotype was counted once. The chain combines TRBV6-1 with TRBJ2-1; the match to TRBD2 covers 9 bases. V lost 6 bases, J lost 9 bases, and 12 bases stayed unmatched. Germline V gives CDR1 MNHNS, CDR2 SASEGT. The CDR3 is made up of 15 amino acids. Here the CDR3 reads CASSPSASGVGEQFF. The CDR3 DNA is TGTGCCAGCAGCCCCTCGGCTAGCGGGGTGGGTGAGCAGTTCTTC.

This clonotype was observed a few times. V is TRBV20-1 and J is TRBJ2-1, with 8 bases identical to TRBD2. There are 16 residues in the CDR3. Germline V gene lookup returns CDR1 DFQATT and CDR2 SNEGSKA (reference sequence). V shed 0 bases, J shed 3 bases, and the junction held 7 bases outside the gene matches. CDR3 coding DNA: TGCAGTGCTAGAGATGGAAGGCTAGCGGGCTACAATGAGCAGTTCTTC. Protein sequence: CSARDGRLAGYNEQFF.

This clonotype was seen a handful of times. This chain joins TRBV20-1 and TRBJ1-1; 9 bases are shared with TRBD1. The V gene's germline CDR1 is DFQATT and CDR2 SNEGSKA (reference sequence). There are 14 residues in the CDR3. V lost 2 bases to trimming and J lost 6 bases; unmatched junction nucleotides: 7. In nucleotides, the CDR3 is TGCAGTGCTAGAATTCCGGGACAGGGACCTGAAGCTTTCTTT. Translated, it gives CSARIPGQGPEAFF.

The CDR3 spells CASSPGTGGESTGELFF. In DNA, the CDR3 is TGTGCCAGCAGCCCCGGGACAGGGGGCGAGAGCACCGGGGAGCTGTTTTTT. The chain recombines TRBV7-6 with TRBJ2-2; 12 nucleotides match TRBD1. CDR1 and CDR2 (germline): SGHVS, FNYEAQ. Losses at the gene ends were 5 bases for V and 4 bases for J; bases not matched to a gene: 8. This CDR3 comprises 17 residues.

This clonotype was found many times. This chain uses TRBV2 with TRBJ1-1, with TRBD1 identical over 9 bases. Looked up from germline, CDR1 is SNHLY and CDR2 is FYNNEI. Trimming cost V 9 bases and J 5 bases; bases outside gene matches: 16. The CDR3 length is 16 residues. The CDR3 loop is CASIKPGQGSGTEAFF. The CDR3 DNA follows: TGTGCCAGTATAAAGCCGGGACAGGGATCGGGAACTGAAGCTTTCTTT.

This CDR3 reads CASSLGLAGAVEQFF. CDR3 in DNA: TGCGCCAGCAGCCTAGGACTAGCGGGGGCCGTTGAGCAGTTCTTC. The rearrangement links TRBV4-3 to TRBJ2-1, with 13 bases fitting TRBD2. This CDR3 has 15 amino acids. In germline, CDR1 is LGHNA, CDR2 YSLEER. The junction had 6 bases not matched to a gene; V was cut back by 4 bases and J by 9 bases.

This clonotype was found a few times. This chain joins TRBV5-1 and TRBJ2-2; D is unresolved. V was pared by 2 bases and J by 4 bases, with 9 bases between. CDR3 length equals 14 residues. Germline V gene data show CDR1 as SGHRS and CDR2 as YFSETQ. The CDR3 spells CASSLSGVTGELFF. The CDR3 DNA reads TGCGCCAGCAGCTTATCAGGCGTCACCGGGGAGCTGTTTTTT.

V is TRBV6-2 or TRBV6-3 and J is TRBJ1-5; the match to TRBD1 covers 8 bases. The junction had 6 bases not matched to a gene; V was cut back by 8 bases and J by 6 bases. The CDR3 runs 13 residues. Looked up from germline, CDR1 is MNHEY and CDR2 is SVGEGT. The CDR3 region is CASRQGIAQPQHF. Written as DNA, the CDR3 is TGTGCCAGCCGACAGGGGATAGCTCAGCCCCAGCATTTT.

This clonotype was found a few times. This rearrangement joins TRBV27 to TRBJ2-2; no clear D. Trimming took 8 bases from V and 8 from J, leaving 15 bases between them. Germline assignment: CDR1 MNHEY and CDR2 SMNVEV (reference sequence). The CDR3 runs to 13 residues. The DNA of the CDR3 is TGTGCCAGCTCAATAGGTGGTGCTGGGGAGCTGTTTTTT. This codes for CASSIGGAGELFF.

This clonotype was counted a few times. The chain couples TRBV3-1 to TRBJ1-1; D remains ambiguous. The germline CDR1 and CDR2 sequences are LGHDT and YNNKEL (reference sequence). The CDR3 is 13 amino acids. With 5 bases removed from V and 2 bases from J, the gap between germline ends came to 9 bases. In DNA form, the CDR3 reads TGTGCCAGCAGCGCACCAAGCAACACTGAAGCTTTCTTT. Its translation: CASSAPSNTEAFF.

The CDR3 reads CASSLLGETFF. DNA for the CDR3: TGCGCCAGCAGCTTGCTCGGGGAGACTTTCTTT. The chain carries TRBV5-1 and TRBJ1-1; D remains ambiguous. CDR3 length equals 11 residues. V dropped 1 base and J dropped 12 bases, with 10 bases sitting between them. The germline CDR1 and CDR2 sequences are SGHRS and YFSETQ.

The chain is built from TRBV6-2 or TRBV6-3 and TRBJ2-1; D perhaps matches TRBD2 (7 bases). This CDR3 region has 14 residues. Between the trimmed V and J ends, which lost 6 bases and 8 bases, there was a span of 17 bases. Germline assignment: CDR1 MNHEY and CDR2 SVGEGT. For the CDR3, the DNA is TGTGCCAGCAGCGAAGGGGGGGACTTCTATGAGCAGTTCTTC. This codes for CASSEGGDFYEQFF.

The V and J genes are TRBV9 and TRBJ2-4; 7 bases map to TRBD2. Looked up from germline, CDR1 is SGDLS and CDR2 is YYNGEE. This CDR3 contains 14 residues. Trimming cost V 4 bases and J 3 bases; bases outside gene matches: 4. CDR3 sequence reads: CASSPSGNKNIQYF. The CDR3 bases are TGTGCCAGCAGCCCCAGCGGGAACAAAAACATTCAGTACTTC.

Many counts were recorded for this clonotype. This chain connects TRBV27 to TRBJ2-7; 9 positions match TRBD1. The germline gives CDR1 MNHEY, CDR2 SMNVEV (reference sequence). V was clipped by 8 bases and J by 2 bases; unmatched bases: 7. This CDR3 is built from 14 residues. The CDR3 loop is CASGTGTGTYEQYF. The CDR3, as DNA: TGTGCCAGCGGTACCGGGACAGGGACCTACGAGCAGTACTTC.

The chain has TRBV29-1 and TRBJ2-6; D is perhaps TRBD1 (6 bases). The CDR3 totals 16 residues. With 6 bases removed from V and 0 bases from J, the gap between germline ends came to 15 bases. Per germline, CDR1 SQVTM and CDR2 ANQGSEA. The CDR3 DNA reads as TGCAGCGTGTGGGGCTCGGACAGCTCTGGGGCCAACGTCCTGACTTTC. Translated: CSVWGSDSSGANVLTF.

This clonotype was counted only a few times. The chain uses TRBV7-8 and TRBJ2-1, with D perhaps TRBD1 (6 bases). This CDR3 spans 15 amino acids. Germline V gene sequence: CDR1 SGHVS, CDR2 FQNEAQ. V was clipped by 2 bases and J by 1 base, with 9 bases between them. The CDR3 protein is CASSLSTGSYNEQFF. The CDR3 coding sequence is TGTGCCAGCAGCTTAAGTACAGGGTCCTACAATGAGCAGTTCTTC.

This clonotype came up a few times. The CDR3 DNA sequence: TGTGCCAGCAGCCAAGATCGGGGACTAGCGGGAATAGGCAATGAGCAGTTCTTC. As protein: CASSQDRGLAGIGNEQFF. The J gene is TRBJ2-1, the V gene TRBV3-1, with 13 bases lining up with TRBD2. Germline V gives CDR1 LGHDT, CDR2 YNNKEL (reference sequence). V dropped 0 bases and J dropped 6; count of bases not matched to a gene: 8. This CDR3 is built from 18 residues.

This clonotype was counted between two and nine times. The V call is TRBV28, the J call TRBJ1-1; no firm D call. The length of the CDR3 is 14 residues. Between the trimmed V and J ends, which lost 5 bases and 2 bases, there was a span of 12 bases. CDR1 and CDR2 from the germline V gene are MDHEN and SYDVKM. CDR3: CASSPAEPNTEAFF. The CDR3 bases are TGTGCCAGCAGTCCAGCCGAACCAAACACTGAAGCTTTCTTT. Full variable domain (rest looked up from reference TRBV28 and TRBJ1-1): DVKVTQSSRYLVKRTGEKVFLECVQDMDHENMFWYRQDPGLGLRLIYFSYDVKMKEKGDIPEGYSVSREKKERFSLILESASTNQTSMYLCASSPAEPNTEAFFGQGTRLTVV.

This clonotype came up a few times. The rearrangement joins TRBV19 to TRBJ2-1; TRBD2 agrees at 9 bases. CDR1 LNHDA and CDR2 SQIVND come from the germline V gene (reference sequence). Losses at the gene ends were 3 bases for V and 7 bases for J; bases not matched to a gene: 10. This CDR3 region has 16 residues. CDR3 bases: TGTGCCAGTAGTATCCCGGGTCTAGCGGGATGGAATGAGCAGTTCTTC. Translation: CASSIPGLAGWNEQFF.

This clonotype has more than one count but fewer than ten. The chain links TRBV12-3 or TRBV12-4 to TRBJ2-2, with unresolved D. This CDR3 has 13 residues. V lost 1 base and J 3 bases, leaving 3 bases between the germline ends. Here the CDR3 DNA reads TGTGCCAGCAGTTTAGGCTACACCGGGGAGCTGTTTTTT. Amino acid sequence: CASSLGYTGELFF.

The rearrangement links TRBV11-1 to TRBJ1-2; 9 bases are a match to TRBD1. J was trimmed by 1 base and V by 5 bases; bases with no gene match: 20. Germline assignment: CDR1 SGHAT and CDR2 FQDESV (reference sequence). The CDR3 runs 20 residues. This CDR3 reads CASSPWAARDREKINYGYTF. CDR3 DNA sequence: TGTGCCAGCAGCCCCTGGGCGGCCCGGGACAGGGAAAAGATTAACTATGGCTACACCTTC.

This clonotype came up a few times. The V gene is TRBV4-1, the J gene TRBJ1-1; 7 nucleotides align to TRBD1. The junction had 11 bases not matched to a gene; V was cut back by 1 base and J by 9 bases. The length of the CDR3 is 15 residues. Germline V gene sequence: CDR1 MGHRA, CDR2 YSYEKL. This chain's CDR3 is CASSQVIDAGGQAFF. CDR3 in DNA: TGCGCCAGCAGCCAAGTCATAGACGCAGGGGGGCAAGCTTTCTTT.

This clonotype showed up just a few times. The CDR3: CASSPTRSLNEQFF. The CDR3 nucleotides are TGTGCCAGCAGCCCAACTAGATCTCTCAATGAGCAGTTCTTC. The chain combines TRBV6-2 or TRBV6-3 with TRBJ2-1, with a possible D match to TRBD2 (5 bases). There are 14 residues in the CDR3. Trimming took 6 bases from V and 6 from J, leaving 15 bases between them. The germline V gene has CDR1 MNHEY and CDR2 SVGEGT.

This chain connects TRBV12-3 or TRBV12-4 to TRBJ2-3, with D uncertain. This CDR3 has 14 amino acids. Trimming stripped 4 bases from V and 5 bases from J, with 13 bases between. The CDR3: CASSSLGPRDTQYF. CDR3 in DNA: TGTGCCAGCAGTTCCCTTGGACCCCGAGATACGCAGTATTTT.

This clonotype was seen a handful of times. The rearrangement uses TRBV11-2 and TRBJ2-2, with D maybe TRBD1 (5 bases). Germline CDR1 and CDR2: SGHAT and FQNNGV. Trimming took off 0 bases at V and 1 base at J, with 12 bases between the two ends. This CDR3 is built from 17 residues. CDR3 nucleotides: TGTGCCAGCAGCTTAGATCTCAATAGGGGGAACACCGGGGAGCTGTTTTTT. This sequence encodes CASSLDLNRGNTGELFF.

This clonotype has only a few counts. The genes are TRBV27 and TRBJ2-1, with 13 bases aligning to TRBD2. The CDR3 runs to 16 residues. The ends lost 2 bases at V and 5 bases at J; junction bases unmatched: 3. Germline V gives CDR1 MNHEY, CDR2 SMNVEV (reference sequence). The CDR3 DNA reads TGTGCCAGCAGTTTACTGACTAGCGGGGGGCACAATGAGCAGTTCTTC. Encoded protein: CASSLLTSGGHNEQFF.

The chain uses TRBV12-3 or TRBV12-4 and TRBJ2-5; D is unclear. Trimming took 1 base from V and 3 from J, leaving 9 bases between them. This CDR3 is 14 amino acids long. CDR3 loop: CASSLESRKETQYF. The CDR3 DNA reads TGTGCCAGCAGTTTAGAATCTAGAAAAGAGACCCAGTACTTC.

This chain joins TRBV5-1 and TRBJ2-3, with 7 bases matching TRBD1. With V trimmed by 0 bases and J by 2 bases, 3 bases remained unmatched. Per the germline V gene, CDR1 is SGHRS and CDR2 is YFSETQ. The CDR3 consists of 15 residues. The CDR3 DNA reads as TGCGCCAGCAGCTTGGCGGGGACAGCCACAGATACGCAGTATTTT. Translated, it gives CASSLAGTATDTQYF.

This clonotype was counted at least ten times. The chain recombines TRBV12-3 or TRBV12-4 with TRBJ2-1; 9 nucleotides align to TRBD1. This CDR3 contains 16 residues. J gave up 3 bases and V 4 bases, and 7 bases lay outside the gene matches. Written as DNA, the CDR3 is TGTGCCAGCAGTTACTCCGGGACAGGGTTCTACAATGAGCAGTTCTTC. Translated: CASSYSGTGFYNEQFF.